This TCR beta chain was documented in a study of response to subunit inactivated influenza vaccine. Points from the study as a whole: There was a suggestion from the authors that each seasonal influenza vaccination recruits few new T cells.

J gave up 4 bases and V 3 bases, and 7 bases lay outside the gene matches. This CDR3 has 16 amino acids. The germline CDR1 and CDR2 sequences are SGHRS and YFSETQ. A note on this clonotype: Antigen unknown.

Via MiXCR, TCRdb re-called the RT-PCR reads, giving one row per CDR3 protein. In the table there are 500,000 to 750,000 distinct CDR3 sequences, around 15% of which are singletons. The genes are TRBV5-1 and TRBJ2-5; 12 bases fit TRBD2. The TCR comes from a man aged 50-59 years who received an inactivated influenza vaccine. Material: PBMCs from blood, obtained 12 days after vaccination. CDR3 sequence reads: CASSYSTSGGLETQYF. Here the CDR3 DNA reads TGCGCCAGCAGCTACTCGACTAGCGGGGGTTTAGAGACCCAGTACTTC.